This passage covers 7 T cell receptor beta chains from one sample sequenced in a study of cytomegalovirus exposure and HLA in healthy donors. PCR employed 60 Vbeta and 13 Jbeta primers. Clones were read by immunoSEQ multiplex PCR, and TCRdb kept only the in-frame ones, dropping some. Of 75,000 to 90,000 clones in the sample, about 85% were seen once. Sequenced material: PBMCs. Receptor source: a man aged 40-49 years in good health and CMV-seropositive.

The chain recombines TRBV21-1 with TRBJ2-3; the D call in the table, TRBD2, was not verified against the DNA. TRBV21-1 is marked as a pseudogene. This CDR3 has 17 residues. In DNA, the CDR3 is TGTGCCAGCAGCGAGGGGTCGAGGGGGGGCCGCACAGATACGCAGTATTTT. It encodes CASSEGSRGGRTDTQYF.

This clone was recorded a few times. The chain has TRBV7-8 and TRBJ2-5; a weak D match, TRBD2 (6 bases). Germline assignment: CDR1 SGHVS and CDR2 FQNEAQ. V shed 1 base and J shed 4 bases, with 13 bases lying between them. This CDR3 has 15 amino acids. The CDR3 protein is CASSLGSGMGETQYF. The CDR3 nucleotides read TGTGCCAGCAGCTTAGGTAGCGGAATGGGAGAGACCCAGTACTTC.

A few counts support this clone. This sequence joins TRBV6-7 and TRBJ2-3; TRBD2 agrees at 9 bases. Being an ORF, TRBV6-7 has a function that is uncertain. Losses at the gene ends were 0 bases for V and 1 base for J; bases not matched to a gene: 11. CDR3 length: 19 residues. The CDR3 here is CASSYSALILAGRTDTQYF. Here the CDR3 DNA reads TGTGCCAGCAGTTACTCGGCCCTAATCCTAGCGGGACGCACAGATACGCAGTATTTT.

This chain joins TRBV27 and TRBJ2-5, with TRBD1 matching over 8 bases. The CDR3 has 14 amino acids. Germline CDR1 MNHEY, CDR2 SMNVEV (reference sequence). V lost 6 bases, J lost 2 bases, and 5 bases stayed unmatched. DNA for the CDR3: TGTGCCAGCAGGCAGGGGGCGCCTCAAGAGACCCAGTACTTC. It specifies CASRQGAPQETQYF.

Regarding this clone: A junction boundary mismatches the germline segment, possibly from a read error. The CDR3 DNA sequence: TGTGCTAGCAGCTTTCGGGGGTTGGATACGCAGTATTTT. Its protein product is CASSFRGLDTQYF. The J gene is TRBJ2-3, the V gene TRBV7-7; D is possibly TRBD2 (6 bases). The CDR3 length is 13 residues. The germline V gene encodes CDR1 SSHAT and CDR2 FNYEAQ (reference sequence).

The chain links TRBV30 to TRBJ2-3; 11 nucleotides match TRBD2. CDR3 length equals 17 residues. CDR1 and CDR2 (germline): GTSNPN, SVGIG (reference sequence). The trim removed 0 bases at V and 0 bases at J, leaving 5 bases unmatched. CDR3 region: CAWSVLRTSGSTDTQYF. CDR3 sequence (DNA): TGTGCCTGGAGTGTACTCCGGACTAGCGGGAGCACAGATACGCAGTATTTT.

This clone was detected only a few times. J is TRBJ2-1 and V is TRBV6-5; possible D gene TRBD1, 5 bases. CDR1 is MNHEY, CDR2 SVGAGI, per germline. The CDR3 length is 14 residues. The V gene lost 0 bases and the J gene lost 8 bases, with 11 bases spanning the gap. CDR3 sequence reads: CASSYSGQNDEQFF. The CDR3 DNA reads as TGTGCCAGCAGTTACTCGGGGCAGAACGATGAGCAGTTCTTC.